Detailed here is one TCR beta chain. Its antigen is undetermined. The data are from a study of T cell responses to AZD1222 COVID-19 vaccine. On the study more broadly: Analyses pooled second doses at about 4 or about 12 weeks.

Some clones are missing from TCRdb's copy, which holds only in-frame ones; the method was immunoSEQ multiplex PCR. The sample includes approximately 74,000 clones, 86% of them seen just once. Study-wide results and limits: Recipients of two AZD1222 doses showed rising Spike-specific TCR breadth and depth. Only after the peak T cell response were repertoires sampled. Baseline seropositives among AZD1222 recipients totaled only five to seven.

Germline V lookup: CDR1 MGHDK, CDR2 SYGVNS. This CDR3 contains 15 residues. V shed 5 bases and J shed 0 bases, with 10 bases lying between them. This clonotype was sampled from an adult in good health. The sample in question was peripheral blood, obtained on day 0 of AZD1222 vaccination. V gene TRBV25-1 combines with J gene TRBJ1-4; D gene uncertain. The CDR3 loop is CASSKLGPTNEKLFF. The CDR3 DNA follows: TGTGCCAGCAGTAAGCTAGGCCCAACTAATGAAAAACTGTTTTTT.